Listed below are T cell receptor beta chains from one sample, sequenced in a study of blood T cell repertoires in COVID-19. Produced via immunoSEQ multiplex PCR; TCRdb's table is partial and in-frame only. The table has approximately 410,000 clones, 86% seen once. The sample was peripheral blood. The source is a young woman with active or convalescent COVID-19. The CDR3 runs from the conserved cysteine through the conserved F or W. D genes are given only for firm matches. The listing skips clone size in some rows; elsewhere it reads once, few, many or a size class.

clone size	V gene	D gene	J gene	CDR3 DNA	CDR3 protein
once	TRBV15	NA	TRBJ1-6	TGTGCCACCAGCAGAGCCCCGTCCCTATTGGATTCACCCCTCCACTTT	CATSRAPSLLDSPLHF
NA	TRBV12-3/TRBV12-4	NA	TRBJ1-5	TGTGCCAGCCAGGGTGATAGCAATCAGCCCCAGCATTTT	CASQGDSNQPQHF
few	TRBV11-3	TRBD1	TRBJ1-1	TGTGCCAGCAGCATGCGACAGGGGGCTGAAGCTTTCTTT	CASSMRQGAEAFF
NA	TRBV10-3	TRBD2	TRBJ2-1	TGTGCCATCAGTGAGCCTCCGGGACTAGCGGGAGGGGGTTCTTACAATGAGCAGTTCTTC	CAISEPPGLAGGGSYNEQFF
NA	TRBV9	NA	TRBJ1-1	TGTGCCAGCAGCCCCAGTACTGAAGCTTTCTTT	CASSPSTEAFF
NA	TRBV4-2	NA	TRBJ1-5	TGTGCCAGCAGCCAAGAAGACGGGTACAAGCAGCCCCAGCATTTT	CASSQEDGYKQPQHF
NA	TRBV6-5	TRBD1	TRBJ2-7	TGTGCCAGCAGTTACGAGTACAGGGGGCTCAACGAGCAGTACTTC	CASSYEYRGLNEQYF
NA	TRBV5-1	NA	TRBJ2-1	TGCGCCAGCAGCACGTCAGGGGTTTCCTCCTACAATGAGCAGTTCTTC	CASSTSGVSSYNEQFF
NA	TRBV13	TRBD2	TRBJ2-1	TGTGCCAGCAGCTCTAACGGTGTGAGGGAGGGCCAGGTCGATGAGCAGTTCTTC	CASSSNGVREGQVDEQFF
NA	TRBV11-2	NA	TRBJ1-1	TGTGCCAGCAGCTCGCGGGGGGGAGGTTTGACTGAAGCTTTCTTT	CASSSRGGGLTEAFF
NA	TRBV10-1	NA	TRBJ2-3	TGCGCCAGCAGCTCCCGGGAAGGGAGCACAGATACGCAGTATTTT	CASSSREGSTDTQYF
NA	TRBV2	TRBD2	TRBJ2-5	TGTGCCAGCATTCTGTCGGGACTAGCGGGGGGAGGGGAGGAGACCCAGTACTTC	CASILSGLAGGGEETQYF
NA	TRBV19	NA	TRBJ1-3	TGTGCCAGTACAGATCAGGGGTACTCTGGAAACACCATATATTTT	CASTDQGYSGNTIYF
NA	TRBV6-1	NA	TRBJ1-3	TGTGCCAGCAGTGAAGCGTTCAGGATTCAACCCTACTCTGGAAACACCATATATTTT	CASSEAFRIQPYSGNTIYF
NA	TRBV3-1/TRBV3-2	NA	TRBJ1-3	TGTGCCAGCAGCCAACCCCGCGGAAGCTCTGGAAACACCATATATTTT	CASSQPRGSSGNTIYF
NA	TRBV2	TRBD2	TRBJ2-7	TGTGCCACATCCCCACCGTTAGCGGGGAGTAACGAGCAGTACTTC	CATSPPLAGSNEQYF
NA	TRBV7-8	TRBD1	TRBJ1-4	TGTGCCAGCAGCGAGAGGACAGGGGTACATGAAAAACTGTTTTTT	CASSERTGVHEKLFF
few	TRBV6-5	TRBD1	TRBJ1-4	TGTGCCAGCACAGGGACAGCGAATGAAAAACTGTTTTTT	CASTGTANEKLFF
once	TRBV6-5	TRBD1	TRBJ1-2	TGTGCCAGCAGTATGGGACAGGGTGAGAGTGGCTACACCTTC	CASSMGQGESGYTF
NA	TRBV9	TRBD1	TRBJ1-2	TGTGCCAGCAGCCCCCGGGACAGACTTAACTATGGCTACACCTTC	CASSPRDRLNYGYTF
NA	TRBV7-2	TRBD2	TRBJ2-1	TGTGCCAGCAGCTTAGCGGTAGCTAGCGGGGGGGACAATGAGCAGTTCTTC	CASSLAVASGGDNEQFF
once	TRBV6-2/TRBV6-3	NA	TRBJ2-1	TGTGCCAGCAGTCGGGACCTTCAGGGGAATGAGCAGTTCTTC	CASSRDLQGNEQFF
NA	TRBV5-1	TRBD2	TRBJ2-2	TGCGCCAGCAGCTTGGGACTAGCGGGAGTGCACACCGGGGAGCTGTTTTTT	CASSLGLAGVHTGELFF
NA	TRBV19	NA	TRBJ2-5	TGTGCCAGTAGTATAGATCCCGTGAACCGGGGGGAGACCCAGTACTTC	CASSIDPVNRGETQYF
NA	TRBV30	TRBD1	TRBJ1-1	TGTGCCTGGAGTGTGGGACAGGGCTCGCGGATGAACACTGAAGCTTTCTTT	CAWSVGQGSRMNTEAFF
NA	TRBV27	TRBD1	TRBJ1-6	TGTGCCAGCAGTTCGTCGACAGGGGGGAAAGCACCCCTCCACTTT	CASSSSTGGKAPLHF
NA	TRBV3-1/TRBV3-2	TRBD1	TRBJ2-1	TGTGCCAGCAGCCAACCGGGGACAGTCAATGAGCAGTTCTTC	CASSQPGTVNEQFF
few	TRBV19	NA	TRBJ2-3	TGTGCCAGTAGTATAAGGAACAGGGTCACAGATACGCAGTATTTT	CASSIRNRVTDTQYF
NA	TRBV27	NA	TRBJ1-3	TGTGCCAGCAGCACGACATTCCTCGGTGGAAACACCATATATTTT	CASSTTFLGGNTIYF
NA	TRBV5-1	NA	TRBJ2-2	TGCGCCAGCAGCCTCGACACAATGCACGGGGAGCTGTTTTTT	CASSLDTMHGELFF
NA	TRBV7-8	NA	TRBJ1-3	TGTGCCAGCAGCTCATCAAAAGGGAGCTCTGGAAACACCATATATTTT	CASSSSKGSSGNTIYF
NA	TRBV25-1	NA	TRBJ2-7	TGTGCCAGCAGTGAAGATGGTAGAGGGTTACGTATGGCCTACGAGCAGTACTTC	CASSEDGRGLRMAYEQYF
NA	TRBV19	TRBD1	TRBJ1-4	TGTGCCAGTACGCAGGGGGCGGCTTTTCCAACTAATGAAAAACTGTTTTTT	CASTQGAAFPTNEKLFF
NA	TRBV3-1/TRBV3-2	NA	TRBJ2-7	TGTGCCAGCAGCCAAGAGACGGGATTCTCCTCCTACGAGCAGTACTTC	CASSQETGFSSYEQYF
once	TRBV6-6	NA	TRBJ1-2	TGTGCCAGCAGTTCCACACGAGGGGACTACTATGGCTACACCTTC	CASSSTRGDYYGYTF
NA	TRBV29-1	NA	TRBJ2-1	TGCAGCGTTTCCGGGAGCAAAAATGAGCAGTTCTTC	CSVSGSKNEQFF
NA	TRBV30	TRBD1	TRBJ1-5	TGTGCCTGGACTCAGGGGGCGGGACAGCCCCAGCATTTT	CAWTQGAGQPQHF
NA	TRBV19	NA	TRBJ1-1	TGTGCCAGTAGTAACAGTTTACAAGCTTTCTTT	CASSNSLQAFF
NA	TRBV30	NA	TRBJ2-7	TGTGCCTGGAGTGTAGGAGGGATCACCTACGAGCAGTACTTC	CAWSVGGITYEQYF
NA	TRBV5-6	NA	TRBJ1-1	TGTGCCAGCAGCTTGAGGGGTCCGAACACTGAAGCTTTCTTT	CASSLRGPNTEAFF
NA	TRBV5-6	TRBD1	TRBJ1-4	TGTGCCAGCAGCCTGACAGGGACGGGGAAACTGTTTTTT	CASSLTGTGKLFF
NA	TRBV9	TRBD2	TRBJ2-7	TGTGCCAGCAGCGTAGACCCTAGCGGGAACTACGAGCAGTACTTC	CASSVDPSGNYEQYF
NA	TRBV25-1	TRBD1	TRBJ1-4	TGTGCCAGCAGAGAACAGGGGGCATGGGAAAAACTGTTTTTT	CASREQGAWEKLFF
NA	TRBV18	TRBD1	TRBJ2-2	TGTGCCAGCTCATCCAAAAAAGAACAGGGGCCTGCCGGGGAGCTGTTTTTT	CASSSKKEQGPAGELFF
NA	TRBV5-4	NA	TRBJ2-1	TGTGCCAGCAGCTTACGGGGGGCAGGGTACAATGAGCAGTTCTTC	CASSLRGAGYNEQFF
NA	TRBV9	TRBD2	TRBJ2-3	TGTGCCAGCAGCGCGACGGGACTAGGGGGAGATACGCAGTATTTT	CASSATGLGGDTQYF
NA	TRBV29-1	TRBD1	TRBJ2-3	TGCAGCGTGGTCACAGGGGGCGCCCATACGCAGTATTTT	CSVVTGGAHTQYF
NA	TRBV27	TRBD1	TRBJ1-2	TGTGCCAGCAGGAGGGGGACAGCGCCTAACTATGGCTACACCTTC	CASRRGTAPNYGYTF